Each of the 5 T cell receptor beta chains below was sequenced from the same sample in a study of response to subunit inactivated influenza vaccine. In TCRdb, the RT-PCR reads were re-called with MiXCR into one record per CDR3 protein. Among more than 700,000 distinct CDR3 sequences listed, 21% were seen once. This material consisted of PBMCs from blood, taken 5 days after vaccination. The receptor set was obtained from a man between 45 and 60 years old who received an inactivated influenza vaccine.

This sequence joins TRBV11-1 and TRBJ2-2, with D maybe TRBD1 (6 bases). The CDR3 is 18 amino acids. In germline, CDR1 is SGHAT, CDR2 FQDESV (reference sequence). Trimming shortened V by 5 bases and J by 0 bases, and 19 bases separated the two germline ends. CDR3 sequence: CASSLGNPGHTNTGELFF. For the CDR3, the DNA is TGTGCCAGCAGCCTCGGAAACCCGGGACACACGAACACCGGGGAGCTGTTTTTT. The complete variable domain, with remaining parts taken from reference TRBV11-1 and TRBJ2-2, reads EAEVAQSPRYKITEKSQAVAFWCDPISGHATLYWYRQILGQGPELLVQFQDESVVDDSQLPKDRFSAERLKGVDSTLKIQPAELGDSAMYLCASSLGNPGHTNTGELFFGEGSRLTVL.

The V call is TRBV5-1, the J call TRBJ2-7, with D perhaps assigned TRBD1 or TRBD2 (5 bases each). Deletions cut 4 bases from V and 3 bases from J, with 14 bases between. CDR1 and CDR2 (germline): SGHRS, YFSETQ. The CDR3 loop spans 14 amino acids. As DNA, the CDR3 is TGCGCCAGCAGCGAGACGGGGCCCCTCTACGAGCAGTACTTC. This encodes CASSETGPLYEQYF.

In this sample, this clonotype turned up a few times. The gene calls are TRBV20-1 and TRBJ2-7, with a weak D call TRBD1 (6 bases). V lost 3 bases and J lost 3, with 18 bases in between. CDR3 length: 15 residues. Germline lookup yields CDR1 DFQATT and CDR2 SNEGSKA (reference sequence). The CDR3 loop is CSASDRQGIVYEQYF. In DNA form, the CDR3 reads TGCAGTGCTAGTGATCGGCAGGGGATCGTCTACGAGCAGTACTTC.

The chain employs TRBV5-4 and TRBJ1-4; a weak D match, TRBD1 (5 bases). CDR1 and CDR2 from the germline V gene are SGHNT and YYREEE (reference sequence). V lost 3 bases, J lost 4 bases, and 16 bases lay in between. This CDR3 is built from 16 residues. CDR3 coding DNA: TGTGCCAGCAGCTCTATGACCGGGACCGTTAATGAAAAACTGTTTTTT. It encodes CASSSMTGTVNEKLFF. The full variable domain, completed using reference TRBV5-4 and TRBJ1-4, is ETGVTQSPTHLIKTRGQQVTLRCSSQSGHNTVSWYQQALGQGPQFIFQYYREEENGRGNFPPRFSGLQFPNYSSELNVNALELDDSALYLCASSSMTGTVNEKLFFGSGTQLSVL.

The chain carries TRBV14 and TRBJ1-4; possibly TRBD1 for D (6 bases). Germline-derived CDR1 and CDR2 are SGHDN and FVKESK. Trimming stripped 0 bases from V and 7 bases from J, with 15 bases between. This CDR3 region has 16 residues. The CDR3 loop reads CASSQEKGGLREKLFF. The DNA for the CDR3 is TGTGCCAGCAGCCAAGAGAAGGGGGGGCTGCGTGAAAAACTGTTTTTT.